Below, 3 T cell receptor beta chains from the same sample are listed, as sequenced in a study of CD8+CD57+ T cells in acquired aplastic anemia. An expansion of CD8+CD57+ cells by flow cytometry had been shown in patients chosen for sequencing. Template material for TCR beta VDJ and CDR3 profiling consisted of genomic DNA. TCRdb independently ran MiXCR on the reads; one entry per CDR3 protein. The sample shows hundreds of thousands of distinct CDR3 sequences, almost 50% of them seen only once. Sequencing used sorted CD4+, CD8+, or CD8+CD57+ T cells (not recorded which) from PBMCs. The receptor source for this set is a human donor with aplastic anemia.

In its sample, this clonotype was seen many times. The rearrangement uses TRBV7-2 and TRBJ1-1; D is perhaps TRBD1 (6 bases). Per the germline V gene, CDR1 is SGHTA and CDR2 is FQGNSA. Trimming cost V 2 bases and J 3 bases, with 16 bases left between them. This CDR3 spans 16 amino acids. The CDR3 nucleotides are TGTGCCAGCAGCTTAAGGGGGGGGGCGCGGGACACTGAAGCTTTCTTT. This codes for CASSLRGGARDTEAFF.

This clonotype was seen repeatedly, ten times or more. This chain uses TRBV6-1 with TRBJ1-3, with 7 bases aligning to TRBD1. The germline V gene has CDR1 MNHNS and CDR2 SASEGT. V lost 11 bases and J lost 9; bases outside the gene matches: 13. This CDR3 is 13 amino acids long. The DNA of the CDR3 is TGTGCCGGGTCTTCCGGGACAGATCTCACCATATATTTT. Translated: CAGSSGTDLTIYF.

With respect to this clonotype: This may come from a read error, since a much larger clone is one base off. The chain combines TRBV5-4 with TRBJ2-1, with 10 positions matching TRBD1. The CDR3 contains 15 residues. Germline lookup yields CDR1 SGHNT and CDR2 YYREEE (reference sequence). The CDR3 DNA reads TGTGCCAGCAGCCCTGAGACAGGGGGCAGGAATGAGCAGCTCTTC. Residues: CASSPETGGRNEQLF.